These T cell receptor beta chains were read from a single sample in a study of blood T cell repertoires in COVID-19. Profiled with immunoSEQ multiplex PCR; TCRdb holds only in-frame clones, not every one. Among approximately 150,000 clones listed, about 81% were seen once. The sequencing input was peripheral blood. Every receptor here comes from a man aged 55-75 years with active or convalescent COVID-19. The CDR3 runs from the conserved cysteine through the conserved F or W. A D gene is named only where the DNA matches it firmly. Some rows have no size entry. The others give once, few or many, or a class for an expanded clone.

TGCGCCAGCAGCCATTTAGCAGCGAACACTGAAGCTTTCTTT	CASSHLAANTEAFF	TRBV4-1	TRBJ1-1	.	.
TGTGCCAGCAGACGGGACAGGGTGGGGGAGACCCAGTACTTC	CASRRDRVGETQYF	TRBV2	TRBJ2-5	TRBD1	.
TGCGCCACCACCCAGGGGGTGGGCTACGAGCAGTACTTC	CATTQGVGYEQYF	TRBV10-1	TRBJ2-7	TRBD1	.
TGTGCCAGCAGTCTACAGGGGTCCACTGAAGCTTTCTTT	CASSLQGSTEAFF	TRBV27	TRBJ1-1	TRBD1	.
TGTGCCAGCAGCCAAAAAAAAAGGGGGTGGGAGACCCAGTACTTC	CASSQKKRGWETQYF	TRBV11-2	TRBJ2-5	.	.
TGTGCCAGCAGCGTCTCCTACAGGGAAAGAAAGACCCAGTACTTC	CASSVSYRERKTQYF	TRBV6-5	TRBJ2-5	.	few
TGTGCCAGCAGCCATACCGGGACACGCGCCGCCGGGGAGCTGTTTTTT	CASSHTGTRAAGELFF	TRBV3-1/TRBV3-2	TRBJ2-2	.	.
TGTGCCAGCAGTGAAACTGACACTGAAGCTTTCTTT	CASSETDTEAFF	TRBV2	TRBJ1-1	.	.
TGTGCCAGCAGTTACTCACTAGCGGGAAACACCGGGGAGCTGTTTTTT	CASSYSLAGNTGELFF	TRBV6-5	TRBJ2-2	TRBD2	.
TGTGCCAGCAGCCGACTTTTTCAAGGTGGCTACACCTTC	CASSRLFQGGYTF	TRBV28	TRBJ1-2	.	.
TGTGCCAGCAGTCCCGGGATGTGGGTTACCTCCTATAATTCACCCCTCCACTTT	CASSPGMWVTSYNSPLHF	TRBV2	TRBJ1-6	.	few
TGTGCCAGCAGCTTGGGACAGGGTCCGAACAATGAGCAGTTCTTC	CASSLGQGPNNEQFF	TRBV5-6	TRBJ2-1	TRBD1	.
TGCGCCAGCAGCTTGGGTCAGGGCGATGAGCAGTTCTTC	CASSLGQGDEQFF	TRBV5-1	TRBJ2-1	.	.
TGTGCCACCGACGACAGGGTGGCCTACGAGCAGTACTTC	CATDDRVAYEQYF	TRBV28	TRBJ2-7	TRBD1	.
TGTGCCAGCAGCCCGGACTATGGCTACACCTTC	CASSPDYGYTF	TRBV7-2	TRBJ1-2	.	.
TGTGCCAGCAGTGTTGCATACGGGAGCGTCGATACGCAGTATTTT	CASSVAYGSVDTQYF	TRBV6-4	TRBJ2-3	.	.
TGTGCCAGCAGTTCGGGGGGGGAGGAAAAACTGTTTTTT	CASSSGGEEKLFF	TRBV12-3/TRBV12-4	TRBJ1-4	.	once
TGTGCCAGCAGCCCACTAGTGGGAAATACAGATACGCAGTATTTT	CASSPLVGNTDTQYF	TRBV11-2	TRBJ2-3	.	.
TGTGCCAGTAGCTCGACTAGCGGGGGGCCAGATACGCAGTATTTT	CASSSTSGGPDTQYF	TRBV19	TRBJ2-3	TRBD2	.
TGTGCCAGCAGCTTGGACAGGGGTTTTGATACGCAGTATTTT	CASSLDRGFDTQYF	TRBV11-2	TRBJ2-3	TRBD1	.
TGTGCCAGCAGCTTGTTCCAGGGGTCCTACAATGAGCAGTTCTTC	CASSLFQGSYNEQFF	TRBV5-6	TRBJ2-1	.	.
TGTGCCATCAGAGACAGGGTAGATCAGCCCCAGCATTTT	CAIRDRVDQPQHF	TRBV10-3	TRBJ1-5	TRBD1	.
TGTGCCAGCACCCAAAGGGGGGGGGCTGAAGCTTTCTTT	CASTQRGGAEAFF	TRBV28	TRBJ1-1	.	.
TGTGCCAGCTCCGAGACTAGCGGGAGTCTTCGGTACGAGCAGTACTTC	CASSETSGSLRYEQYF	TRBV28	TRBJ2-7	TRBD2	.
TGTGCCAGCAGCCAGGGGGCTGATTTTTACAATGAGCAGTTCTTC	CASSQGADFYNEQFF	TRBV7-2	TRBJ2-1	TRBD1	.
TGTGCCAGCGGGGGGAGGGACAGGCGTCTCTCTGGGGCCAACGTCCTGACTTTC	CASGGRDRRLSGANVLTF	TRBV28	TRBJ2-6	.	.
TGTGCCAGTAGTATTCAACACCGAGGGGGTAGGACTGAAGCTTTCTTT	CASSIQHRGGRTEAFF	TRBV19	TRBJ1-1	.	.
TGTGCCACCAGCAGAGGACAGGGAGGCCCCGATAAGGACGAGCAGTACTTC	CATSRGQGGPDKDEQYF	TRBV15	TRBJ2-7	.	.
TGTGCCAGTAACAGACAGGGGGGGAATCAGCCCCAGCATTTT	CASNRQGGNQPQHF	TRBV19	TRBJ1-5	TRBD1	few
TGTGCCAGTAGTATGGTGACAGGGGGGAATCAGCCCCAGCATTTT	CASSMVTGGNQPQHF	TRBV19	TRBJ1-5	TRBD1	.
TGTGCCAGCAGCTTAGGACAGGGTGCCCTAAACATTCAGTACTTC	CASSLGQGALNIQYF	TRBV7-9	TRBJ2-4	TRBD1	.
TGTGCCAGCAGCACAATGATAGCGGGACCATACAATGAGCAGTTCTTC	CASSTMIAGPYNEQFF	TRBV5-5	TRBJ2-1	TRBD2	.
TGTGCCAGCAGCAGGGGGTCAGGCACCGGGGAGCTGTTTTTT	CASSRGSGTGELFF	TRBV11-2	TRBJ2-2	.	once
TGTGCCAGTAGTATCAAGGCGGGGTTGGGGGAGCAGTACTTC	CASSIKAGLGEQYF	TRBV19	TRBJ2-7	.	once
TGTGCCAGTCAATACAGCCGTTTTAGCTCCTACAATGAGCAGTTCTTC	CASQYSRFSSYNEQFF	TRBV19	TRBJ2-1	.	.
TGCGCCAGCAGCAAGGACAGGGCCACAGATACGCAGTATTTT	CASSKDRATDTQYF	TRBV5-1	TRBJ2-3	TRBD1	many
TGTGCCAGCAGCTCGCGCGCGACTAGCCTTAAAGAGCAGTACTTC	CASSSRATSLKEQYF	TRBV5-4	TRBJ2-7	TRBD2	.
TGTGCCAGCAGCCTCCTGGTCGCAAGGGGCGACAATGAGCAGTTCTTC	CASSLLVARGDNEQFF	TRBV11-2	TRBJ2-1	.	.
TGTGCCACCCGCCCCTCAGGGGTGAGAGATACGCAGTATTTT	CATRPSGVRDTQYF	TRBV24-1	TRBJ2-3	.	.
TGCGCCAGCAGGGAAGGGACTAGCAGGATCTACGAGCAGTACTTC	CASREGTSRIYEQYF	TRBV5-1	TRBJ2-7	TRBD2	few
TGTGCCAGCACCTCGCCAGGGGATGCGGTGGGCTTC	CASTSPGDAVGF	TRBV3-1/TRBV3-2	TRBJ1-2	.	.
TGTGCCAGCAGCCAGGAATACGAGCAGTACTTC	CASSQEYEQYF	TRBV12-3/TRBV12-4	TRBJ2-7	.	.
TGCGCCAGCAGCCGTACCGGGACAGGGGGCACTCAGCCCCAGCATTTT	CASSRTGTGGTQPQHF	TRBV4-1	TRBJ1-5	TRBD1	few
TGTGCCAGCAGCTTAGACACTAACTATGGCTACACCTTC	CASSLDTNYGYTF	TRBV7-9	TRBJ1-2	.	.